This T cell receptor (beta chain) came from a study of CD8 T cells in ankylosing spondylitis (dated by TCRdb to about 2017). Regarding the complete study: T cell receptor beta repertoires were profiled in healthy donors and ankylosing spondylitis patients so that disease-linked TCR variants could be found. Peripheral blood was sampled, and synovial fluid was also collected from ankylosing spondylitis patients. The full study cohort comprised approximately 23 ankylosing spondylitis patients and 110 or so healthy donors.

As encoded in the germline V gene (reference sequence), CDR1 is LNHNV while CDR2 is YYDKDF. The CDR3 numbers 13 residues from cysteine through phenylalanine. The only DNA kept is the CDR3, 39 bases in frame from the first base. Trimming at the junction amounts to 7 bases on V and 4 bases on J, and the germline ends lie 14 bases apart. Here is what the overall study found, with its caveats: A TCR beta motif made up of roughly eight highly homologous amino acid variants appeared to be characteristic of blood from ankylosing spondylitis patients. The disease-linked clones showed a CD8+ phenotype and occurred at relatively low frequencies in peripheral blood. Some TCR beta motif variants had previously been reported in synovial fluid and blood of reactive arthritis patients, which suggested common disease-initiation mechanisms. The disease-linked clones were reported to be significantly enriched in matched synovial fluid samples from ankylosing spondylitis patients.

For sequencing, an Illumina HiSeq 2500 was employed. Quantitative 5'-RACE with molecular barcodes was the method used to prepare the TCR beta libraries. The study's own analysis went as follows. A new computational method, built on a probabilistic model of VDJ rearrangement, was used to identify disease-linked TCR variants. The public reads were reprocessed in TCRdb via fastp at Q25 and MiXCR, keeping in-frame beta chains. Every entry covers one CDR3 protein and lists the most common genes and DNA from its rows. Clone size and V and J calls follow TCRdb, not the original study. Within this sample are roughly 670,000 distinct CDR3 sequences, with around 19% of them counted one time only. The biggest ten clones account for about 19% of the sample. A note on this clonotype: No cognate antigen has been identified for it. No base-level quality is on record; no much larger clone is a single base apart.

The sample comprised blood, either unsorted or a sorted T cell fraction (not recorded which). Rearrangement joined TRBV15 to TRBJ2-7; the D gene is perhaps TRBD2, from 5 matching bases. This sequence was found in a male donor with ankylosing spondylitis. The CDR3 sequence is CATTEGFGYEQYF. The nucleotide sequence is given as TGTGCCACCACTGAGGGATTTGGGTACGAGCAGTACTTC.